The next 21 T cell receptor beta chains were all read from a single sample in a study of cytomegalovirus exposure and HLA in healthy donors. Primers for the PCR totalled 60 Vbeta and 13 Jbeta. TCRdb's table, derived via immunoSEQ multiplex PCR, lists solely in-frame clones and lacks some. In the table there are about 170,000 clones, roughly 79% of which are singletons. The specimen was PBMCs. These receptors were taken from a woman under 40 in good health and CMV-seropositive.

The chain combines TRBV19 with TRBJ2-1, with TRBD1 as a possible D gene (6 bases). Per germline, CDR1 LNHDA and CDR2 SQIVND (reference sequence). Trimming pared 3 bases from V and 0 bases from J, leaving 12 bases between. The CDR3 spans 16 residues. In DNA form, the CDR3 reads TGTGCCAGTAGTATTTCTGGGGGCTTCTCCTACAATGAGCAGTTCTTC. It translates to CASSISGGFSYNEQFF.

The genes are TRBV4-1 and TRBJ1-5; TRBD1 matches at 11 bases. J gave up 5 bases and V 0 bases, and 3 bases lay outside the gene matches. The length of the CDR3 is 16 residues. From germline, CDR1 is MGHRA and CDR2 YSYEKL. The DNA of the CDR3 is TGCGCCAGCAGCCAAGAGGGACAGGGGGGAGATCAGCCCCAGCATTTT. Amino acids: CASSQEGQGGDQPQHF.

The chain joins TRBV10-3 to TRBJ2-5; D perhaps matches TRBD2 (6 bases). The J call may be wrong; the DNA end is better matched by TRBJ2-7. This CDR3 comprises 11 residues. Germline CDR1 ENHRY, CDR2 SYGVKD. The CDR3 DNA reads as TGTGCCATCAGTGAAGCGGGCGAGCAGTACTTC. Protein sequence: CAISEAGEQYF.

This sequence joins TRBV10-3 and TRBJ1-6, with TRBD1 matching over 9 bases. With V trimmed by 10 bases and J by 8 bases, 9 bases remained unmatched. The CDR3 has 14 amino acids. CDR1 ENHRY and CDR2 SYGVKD come from the germline V gene. The CDR3 loop is CATMDRDRDSPLHF. The DNA of the CDR3 is TGTGCCACGATGGACCGGGACAGGGATTCACCCCTCCACTTT.

V is TRBV28 and J is TRBJ1-5; D possibly corresponds to TRBD1 (5 bases). Trimming removed 4 bases from V and 9 bases from J, with 19 bases in between. Germline loops: CDR1 MDHEN, CDR2 SYDVKM. The CDR3 runs 15 residues. The CDR3 region is CASSSRPQAVWPQHF. CDR3 coding DNA: TGTGCCAGCAGTTCAAGGCCACAGGCCGTTTGGCCCCAGCATTTT.

This rearrangement joins TRBV6-6 to TRBJ2-7; TRBD1 agrees at 9 bases. Per germline, CDR1 MNHNY and CDR2 SVGAGI (reference sequence). The CDR3 has 15 residues. V was pared by 6 bases and J by 2 bases, with 8 bases of the junction left unmatched. The CDR3 spells CASRSRDRAPYEQYF. The CDR3, as DNA: TGTGCCAGCAGGTCCCGGGACAGGGCTCCCTACGAGCAGTACTTC.

The gene calls are TRBV7-6 and TRBJ2-1; maybe TRBD2 (6 bases). Germline-derived CDR1 and CDR2 are SGHVS and FNYEAQ. Between the trimmed V and J ends, which lost 1 base and 5 bases, there was a span of 12 bases. The CDR3 spans 15 residues. The CDR3 spells CASSLGSGTHNEQFF. In DNA, the CDR3 is TGTGCCAGCAGCTTAGGTTCCGGGACTCACAATGAGCAGTTCTTC. Variable domain in full (rest from reference TRBV7-6 and TRBJ2-1): GAGVSQSPRYKVTKRGQDVALRCDPISGHVSLYWYRQALGQGPEFLTYFNYEAQQDKSGLPNDRFSAERPEGSISTLTIQRTEQRDSAMYRCASSLGSGTHNEQFFGPGTRLTVL.

The CDR3 bases are TGTGCCAGCTCACCAGGGAGCCAAACCTACGAGCAGTACTTC. As protein: CASSPGSQTYEQYF. V is TRBV18 and J is TRBJ2-7, with a possible D match to TRBD2 (5 bases). V lost 2 bases and J 2 bases, leaving 10 bases between the germline ends. There are 14 residues in the CDR3. Germline V gives CDR1 KGHSH, CDR2 LQKENI.

This rearrangement joins TRBV28 to TRBJ1-5; 9 bases fit TRBD1. Germline V gene lookup returns CDR1 MDHEN and CDR2 SYDVKM. With V trimmed by 4 bases and J by 6 bases, 1 base remained unmatched. CDR3 length: 13 residues. DNA for the CDR3: TGTGCCAGCAGTTACAGGGGGCCTCAGCCCCAGCATTTT. It encodes CASSYRGPQPQHF.

In this sample, this clone turned up a few times. V gene TRBV28 combines with J gene TRBJ2-7; tentative D call: TRBD1 (6 bases). Germline CDR1 is MDHEN and CDR2 is SYDVKM. The CDR3 totals 15 residues. Trimming shortened V by 8 bases and J by 6 bases, and 23 bases separated the two germline ends. The CDR3 DNA is TGTGCCAGCCATTCGACCGGGACAATCGCTTCCGAGCAGTACTTC. Its protein is CASHSTGTIASEQYF.

CDR3 bases: TGTGCCAGCAGTGAAGGACAGGCCCCCTACGAGCAGTACTTC. It is translated as CASSEGQAPYEQYF. J is TRBJ2-7 and V is TRBV6-1; D might be TRBD1 (6 bases). V was shortened by 1 base and J by 2 bases, with 9 bases between the two germline ends. Germline CDR1 and CDR2: MNHNS and SASEGT. This CDR3 contains 14 residues.

J is TRBJ1-3 and V is TRBV29-1; tentatively, D is TRBD1 (5 bases). Per germline, CDR1 SQVTM and CDR2 ANQGSEA. Between the trimmed V and J ends, which lost 4 bases and 0 bases, there was a span of 16 bases. This CDR3 comprises 16 residues. CDR3 amino acids: CSVVWGRQRSGNTIYF. The CDR3 nucleotides are TGCAGCGTTGTATGGGGAAGACAGCGCTCTGGAAACACCATATATTTT.

This chain connects TRBV9 to TRBJ1-3; tentatively, D is TRBD1 (5 bases). V was pared by 4 bases and J by 1 base, with 18 bases between. This CDR3 comprises 17 residues. Germline assignment: CDR1 SGDLS and CDR2 YYNGEE. The CDR3 spells CASSTYQGLRSGNTIYF. The DNA for the CDR3 is TGTGCCAGCAGCACCTATCAGGGTCTTCGATCTGGAAACACCATATATTTT.

This clone showed up just a few times. The gene calls are TRBV9 and TRBJ2-5, with TRBD2 matching over 14 bases. J lost 0 bases, V lost 3 bases, and 1 base had no gene match. Germline CDR1 reads SGDLS; CDR2 reads YYNGEE. The CDR3 length is 16 residues. The CDR3 spells CASSGLAGGNQETQYF. In DNA form, the CDR3 reads TGTGCCAGCAGCGGACTAGCGGGAGGGAACCAAGAGACCCAGTACTTC.

The gene calls are TRBV6-5 and TRBJ1-1; 9 bases agree with TRBD1. The CDR3 totals 14 residues. Germline V gene sequence: CDR1 MNHEY, CDR2 SVGAGI. Trimming cost V 5 bases and J 1 base; bases outside gene matches: 2. The CDR3 loop reads CASSVDRGNTEAFF. CDR3 nucleotide sequence: TGTGCCAGCAGTGTGGACAGGGGGAACACTGAAGCTTTCTTT.

This chain uses TRBV2 with TRBJ1-1; TRBD1 is a possible D gene (5 bases). V was trimmed by 6 bases and J by 1 base, leaving 12 bases between them. The CDR3 consists of 14 residues. Germline CDR1 is SNHLY and CDR2 is FYNNEI. CDR3 sequence reads: CASRSETENTEAFF. In DNA, the CDR3 is TGTGCCAGCAGGTCTGAGACAGAGAACACTGAAGCTTTCTTT.

The table lists this clone with a few counts. The chain recombines TRBV18 with TRBJ1-1; D unresolved. Germline V gene lookup returns CDR1 KGHSH and CDR2 LQKENI. V gave up 2 bases and J gave up 5 bases, with 15 bases separating them. This CDR3 spans 15 amino acids. For the CDR3, the DNA is TGTGCCAGCTCACCAGGGCGGGGAGGAGAGACTGAAGCTTTCTTT. It codes for CASSPGRGGETEAFF.

The chain employs TRBV5-6 and TRBJ2-5; 9 bases line up with TRBD2. V gave up 4 bases and J gave up 6 bases; unmatched junction bases: 10. CDR3 size: 15 residues. Germline V gene lookup returns CDR1 SGHDT and CDR2 YYEEEE. The CDR3: CASSVDGTSWKTQYF. The DNA for the CDR3 is TGTGCCAGCAGCGTGGATGGGACTAGCTGGAAGACCCAGTACTTC.

The rearrangement joins TRBV30 to TRBJ1-3; D is perhaps TRBD1 (6 bases). The V gene lost 1 base and the J gene lost 0 bases, with 16 bases spanning the gap. Germline lookup yields CDR1 GTSNPN and CDR2 SVGIG (reference sequence). The CDR3 spans 17 residues. The CDR3 spells CAWSGRRGQHSGNTIYF. The CDR3 DNA reads TGTGCCTGGAGTGGTCGACGAGGACAGCACTCTGGAAACACCATATATTTT.

The genes are TRBV2 and TRBJ1-3; the D gene is possibly TRBD1 (5 bases). V lost 2 bases to trimming and J lost 0 bases, with 11 bases between them. Germline lookup yields CDR1 SNHLY and CDR2 FYNNEI. CDR3 length: 16 residues. CDR3 in DNA: TGTGCCAGCAGTGAACCCCGGACATTCTCTGGAAACACCATATATTTT. Translated: CASSEPRTFSGNTIYF.

This chain uses TRBV9 with TRBJ2-5, with TRBD2 matching 11 bases. J lost 2 bases, V lost 4 bases, and 4 bases had no gene match. Germline-derived CDR1 and CDR2 are SGDLS and YYNGEE. This CDR3 comprises 15 residues. CDR3 protein: CASSPRLAGQETQYF. In DNA, the CDR3 is TGTGCCAGCAGCCCAAGACTAGCGGGACAAGAGACCCAGTACTTC.